The source of this TCR beta chain is a study of T-cell memory formation after mild COVID-19. About the study: Among the donors, TCR clusters were largely specific to each donor.

TCRdb independently ran MiXCR on the 5' RACE reads; one entry per CDR3 protein. The table includes approximately 44,000 distinct CDR3 sequences, roughly 7.2% detected once. The sample holds a few counts of this clonotype. Possible read error: a much larger clone is one base away. Germline CDR1 reads LGHNT; CDR2 reads FRNRAP. This CDR3 is 13 amino acids long. This receptor was identified in a man between 18 and 29 years old who had mild COVID-19 (a few samples of this study predate the infection). Cell type and time point are not known. This chain links TRBV12-5 with TRBJ2-7; a possible D gene is TRBD2 (6 bases). The sample consisted of PBMCs or a T cell subset sorted from them (not recorded which). This CDR3 is CVSGLEGFNEQYF. The CDR3 DNA sequence: TGTGTTAGTGGTTTGGAGGGGTTCAACGAGCAGTACTTC.